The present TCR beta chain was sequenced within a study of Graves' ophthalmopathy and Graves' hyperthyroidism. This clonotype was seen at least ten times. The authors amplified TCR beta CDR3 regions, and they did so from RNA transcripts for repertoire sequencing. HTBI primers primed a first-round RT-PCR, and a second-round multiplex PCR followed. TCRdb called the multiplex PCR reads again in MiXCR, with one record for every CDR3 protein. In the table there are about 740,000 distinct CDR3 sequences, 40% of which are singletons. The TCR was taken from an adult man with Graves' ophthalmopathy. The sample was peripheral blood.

Here the CDR3 DNA reads TGTGCCAGCGCCATCGCGGACTCCTACGAGCAGTACTTC. This sequence encodes CASAIADSYEQYF. The chain carries TRBV7-6 and TRBJ2-7; D ambiguous. There are 13 residues in the CDR3. The V end was cut by 8 bases, the J end by 0 bases, with 11 bases between. CDR1 SGHVS and CDR2 FNYEAQ come from the germline V gene.